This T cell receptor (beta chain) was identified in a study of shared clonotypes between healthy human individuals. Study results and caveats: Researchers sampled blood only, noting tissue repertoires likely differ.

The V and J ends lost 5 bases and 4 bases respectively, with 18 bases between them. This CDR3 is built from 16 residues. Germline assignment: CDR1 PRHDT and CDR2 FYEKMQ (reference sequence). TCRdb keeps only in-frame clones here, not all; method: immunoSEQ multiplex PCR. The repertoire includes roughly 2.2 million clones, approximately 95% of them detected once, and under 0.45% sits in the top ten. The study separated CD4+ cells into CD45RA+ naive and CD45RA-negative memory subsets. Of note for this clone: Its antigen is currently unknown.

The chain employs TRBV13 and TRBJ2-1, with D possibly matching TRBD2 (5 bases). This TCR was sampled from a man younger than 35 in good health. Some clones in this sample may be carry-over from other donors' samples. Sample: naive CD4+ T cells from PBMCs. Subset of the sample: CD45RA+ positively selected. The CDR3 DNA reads TGTGCCAGCAGCCCAATGGTACTAGGCGCGTACAATGAGCAGTTCTTC. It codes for CASSPMVLGAYNEQFF. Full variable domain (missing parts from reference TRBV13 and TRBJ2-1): AAGVIQSPRHLIKEKRETATLKCYPIPRHDTVYWYQQGPGQDPQFLISFYEKMQSDKGSIPDRFSAQQFSDYHSELNMSSLELGDSALYFCASSPMVLGAYNEQFFGPGTRLTVL.